This TCR beta chain comes out of a study of CD8+ T cells in alopecia areata. General study findings and limits: Against the mouse data, patients shared TCRs less clearly, possibly for HLA reasons. Higher clonality was seen in lesional scalp than in normal scalp, especially in alopecia totalis/universalis.

Once RNA had been extracted, it was reverse transcribed into cDNA to act as the sequencing template. Libraries were prepared by immunoSEQ multiplex PCR; TCRdb keeps only in-frame clonotypes and omits some of them. The sample records more than 200,000 clones, around 66% being singletons. V shed 3 bases and J shed 3 bases, with 11 bases lying between them. The CDR3 is 14 residues long. CDR1 LNHDA and CDR2 SQIVND come from the germline V gene (reference sequence). Treatment: oral pan-JAK inhibitor, 5-10 mg twice daily. With regard to this clone: Its target is not known.

The sequencing here drew on CD4+ T cells sorted from blood, taken at week 4, from a patient treated with tofacitinib. The clonotype comes from a human donor with alopecia areata. The rearrangement links TRBV19 to TRBJ1-2; no clear D gene. The CDR3 sequence is CASSISGAYYGYTF. DNA of the CDR3: TGTGCCAGTAGTATTTCCGGAGCGTACTATGGCTACACCTTC.